These 18 T cell receptor beta chains were all obtained from the same sample, sequenced in a study of T cells after yellow fever vaccination. TCRdb fed the 5' RACE reads into MiXCR, producing one record per CDR3 protein. The data contain 600,000 to 750,000 distinct CDR3 sequences, 9% to 15% of them singletons. The sample consisted of PBMCs, taken on the day of the yellow fever booster vaccination. Receptors were obtained from a man in his thirties or forties who received the YFV17D yellow fever vaccine.

This clonotype was recorded a few times. The J gene is TRBJ1-3, the V gene TRBV30; D gene uncertain. The germline V gene encodes CDR1 GTSNPN and CDR2 SVGIG (reference sequence). Trimming shortened V by 5 bases and J by 3 bases, and 17 bases separated the two germline ends. CDR3 length equals 15 residues. DNA of the CDR3: TGTGCCTGGGGGCACAAGGCCGTCGGTGGAAACACCATATATTTT. Encoded protein: CAWGHKAVGGNTIYF.

The CDR3 DNA reads TGTGCCAGCAGTGGGGCGGGTTCTGGGGCCAACGTCCTGACTTTC. Its translation is CASSGAGSGANVLTF. V and J are TRBV28 and TRBJ2-6; D may correspond to TRBD1 or TRBD2 (5 bases each). V lost 5 bases to trimming and J lost 1 base, with 9 bases between them. The CDR3 has 15 residues. CDR1 is MDHEN, CDR2 SYDVKM, per germline.

This chain joins TRBV7-2 and TRBJ1-2, with 10 bases that match TRBD1. The CDR3 totals 13 residues. CDR1 is SGHTA, CDR2 FQGNSA, per germline. The trim removed 5 bases at V and 8 bases at J, leaving 5 bases unmatched. CDR3: CASSRTGGRGYTF. CDR3 coding DNA: TGTGCCAGCAGCCGGACAGGGGGGAGAGGCTACACCTTC.

J is TRBJ2-7 and V is TRBV6-2 or TRBV6-3; 8 bases fit TRBD2. V gave up 9 bases and J gave up 0 bases; unmatched junction bases: 4. The CDR3 consists of 13 residues. Germline V gene sequence: CDR1 MNHEY, CDR2 SVGEGT. CDR3 in amino acids: CASTAGGSYEQYF. The CDR3 DNA reads TGTGCCAGTACTGCGGGGGGCTCCTACGAGCAGTACTTC.

J is TRBJ2-5 and V is TRBV20-1; D unresolved. V was clipped by 0 bases and J by 0 bases, with 17 bases between them. The CDR3 contains 17 residues. Germline CDR1 reads DFQATT; CDR2 reads SNEGSKA (reference sequence). The CDR3 spells CSARDRVITLYQETQYF. CDR3 nucleotide sequence: TGCAGTGCTAGAGATCGGGTTATAACCTTGTACCAAGAGACCCAGTACTTC.

The gene calls are TRBV5-1 and TRBJ1-4, with 10 bases aligning to TRBD1. Trimming took 4 bases from V and 6 from J; bases not matched to a gene: 6. Germline V CDR1 and CDR2: SGHRS, YFSETQ. The CDR3 spans 15 residues. CDR3 in DNA: TGCGCCAGCAGCGAGACAGGGGGCCCAGATGAAAAACTGTTTTTT. The encoded protein is CASSETGGPDEKLFF. Full variable domain (remainder filled in from reference TRBV5-1 and TRBJ1-4): KAGVTQTPRYLIKTRGQQVTLSCSPISGHRSVSWYQQTPGQGLQFLFEYFSETQRNKGNFPGRFSGRQFSNSRSEMNVSTLELGDSALYLCASSETGGPDEKLFFGSGTQLSVL.

The V and J genes are TRBV6-1 and TRBJ2-3; D ambiguous. This CDR3 contains 14 residues. V was cut by 7 bases and J by 4 bases, with 15 bases left in between. Per germline, CDR1 MNHNS and CDR2 SASEGT. CDR3 in DNA: TGTGCCAGCATGGGTCTGAGTCTCGCAGATACGCAGTATTTT. Protein product: CASMGLSLADTQYF.

This clonotype was detected only a few times. V is TRBV4-1 and J is TRBJ1-2; D perhaps matches TRBD1 (6 bases). CDR1 is MGHRA and CDR2 is YSYEKL in the germline V gene. This CDR3 is 14 amino acids long. The V end lost 3 bases, the J end lost 5 bases, and 13 bases lay between the germline ends. CDR3 nucleotides: TGCGCCAGCAGCCAGCACAGGGAGAATTATGGCTACACCTTC. Its translation is CASSQHRENYGYTF.

This clonotype was counted only a few times. The rearrangement joins TRBV20-1 to TRBJ2-3; TRBD2 matches 9 bases. CDR3 length: 14 residues. Germline trimming cut 6 bases from V and 3 bases from J; bases unmatched to any gene: 7. Germline CDR1 is DFQATT and CDR2 is SNEGSKA (reference sequence). The CDR3 loop reads CSATREGLTDTQYF. The CDR3, as DNA: TGCAGTGCAACGCGGGAGGGCTTGACAGATACGCAGTATTTT.

This clonotype was seen a handful of times. The chain joins TRBV3-1 to TRBJ1-1; TRBD1 might be the D (6 bases). V was clipped by 4 bases and J by 4 bases, with 22 bases between them. Germline V CDR1 and CDR2: LGHDT, YNNKEL (reference sequence). This CDR3 is 17 amino acids long. Here the CDR3 DNA reads TGTGCCAGCAGCCGCCCAATCCGGGGGCGGGTGGGCACTGAAGCTTTCTTT. Amino acid sequence: CASSRPIRGRVGTEAFF.

This chain joins TRBV5-4 and TRBJ2-1; D is unclear. Trimming took off 2 bases at V and 8 bases at J, with 14 bases between the two ends. The length of the CDR3 is 14 residues. Per germline, CDR1 SGHNT and CDR2 YYREEE (reference sequence). As DNA, the CDR3 is TGTGCCAGCAGCTTATCTAAGACGTTGGATGAGCAGTTCTTC. This codes for CASSLSKTLDEQFF.

This clonotype was picked up a small number of times. The CDR3 loop is CASSQGSGRYNEQFF. The CDR3 coding sequence is TGTGCCAGCAGCCAAGGTAGCGGGAGATACAATGAGCAGTTCTTC. The chain employs TRBV7-2 and TRBJ2-1; 9 nucleotides line up with TRBD2. The germline CDR1 and CDR2 sequences are SGHTA and FQGNSA. The CDR3 totals 15 residues. The trim removed 5 bases at V and 4 bases at J, leaving 6 bases unmatched.

Many counts were recorded for this clonotype. CDR3 sequence: CASTRSGTRVHNEQFF. Here the CDR3 DNA reads TGTGCCAGCACTAGATCCGGGACTAGGGTCCACAATGAGCAGTTCTTC. J is TRBJ2-1 and V is TRBV6-1; 8 nucleotides match TRBD2. The CDR3 is made up of 16 amino acids. V trimming: 7 bases; J trimming: 5 bases; junction bases outside the gene matches: 13. Germline V gene sequence: CDR1 MNHNS, CDR2 SASEGT.

The gene calls are TRBV20-1 and TRBJ2-7, with 9 bases identical to TRBD1. CDR1 and CDR2 (germline): DFQATT, SNEGSKA (reference sequence). The CDR3 length is 14 residues. Trimming took 5 bases from V and 3 from J; bases not matched to a gene: 8. Written as DNA, the CDR3 is TGCAGTGCTCCCCGACAGGGGGGCGGCTACGAGCAGTACTTC. Translation gives CSAPRQGGGYEQYF.

The chain is built from TRBV20-1 and TRBJ2-5; D not resolved. Between the trimmed V and J ends, which lost 7 bases and 3 bases, there was a span of 15 bases. From germline, CDR1 is DFQATT and CDR2 SNEGSKA (reference sequence). This CDR3 comprises 13 residues. DNA for the CDR3: TGCAGTGTCACCCGGATGGCCAAAGAGACCCAGTACTTC. Its translation is CSVTRMAKETQYF.

This clonotype came up a few times. The rearrangement links TRBV5-1 to TRBJ2-1; D not resolved. The germline gives CDR1 SGHRS, CDR2 YFSETQ. The CDR3 loop spans 14 amino acids. V shed 5 bases and J shed 8 bases, with 17 bases lying between them. This chain's CDR3 is CASRKLEWFDEQFF. CDR3 DNA: TGCGCCAGCAGGAAACTCGAGTGGTTCGATGAGCAGTTCTTC.

The gene calls are TRBV23-1 and TRBJ1-5; no clear D. TRBV23-1 is an ORF, and what it does is uncertain. V dropped 1 base and J dropped 5 bases, with 6 bases sitting between them. The CDR3 spans 13 residues. The CDR3: CASSQCADQPQHF. The CDR3 coding sequence is TGCGCCAGCAGTCAATGCGCAGATCAGCCCCAGCATTTT.

The chain employs TRBV7-9 and TRBJ2-7, with D perhaps given as TRBD1 or TRBD2 (5 bases each). The CDR3 consists of 15 residues. Germline V gene data show CDR1 as SEHNR and CDR2 as FQNEAQ (reference sequence). Trimming shortened V by 1 base and J by 4 bases, and 14 bases separated the two germline ends. CDR3 amino acids: CASSLVGVGGYEQYF. The DNA for the CDR3 is TGTGCCAGCAGCTTAGTAGGGGTCGGCGGGTACGAGCAGTACTTC.